This T cell receptor beta chain was sequenced for a study of cytomegalovirus exposure and HLA in healthy donors. Study-wide findings and caveats: Immune exposure data for these donors was limited to CMV serostatus.

Losses at the gene ends were 9 bases for V and 0 bases for J; bases not matched to a gene: 6. Germline V lookup: CDR1 MRHNA, CDR2 SNTAGT. There are 15 residues in the CDR3. Points on this clone: Its antigen is unidentified.

A multiplex PCR was run with 60 Vbeta primers and 13 Jbeta primers. The repertoire was sequenced with immunoSEQ multiplex PCR; TCRdb's copy has only in-frame clones and lacks some. The sample contains about 140,000 clones, more than 60% of which appear only once. Sequenced input: PBMCs. The receptor was isolated from a male donor in good health and CMV-seronegative. J is TRBJ1-1 and V is TRBV6-4; 11 bases are a match to TRBD1. The CDR3 DNA follows: TGTGCCAGGGACAGGGGGCAATCGGTGAACACTGAAGCTTTCTTT. This codes for CARDRGQSVNTEAFF.